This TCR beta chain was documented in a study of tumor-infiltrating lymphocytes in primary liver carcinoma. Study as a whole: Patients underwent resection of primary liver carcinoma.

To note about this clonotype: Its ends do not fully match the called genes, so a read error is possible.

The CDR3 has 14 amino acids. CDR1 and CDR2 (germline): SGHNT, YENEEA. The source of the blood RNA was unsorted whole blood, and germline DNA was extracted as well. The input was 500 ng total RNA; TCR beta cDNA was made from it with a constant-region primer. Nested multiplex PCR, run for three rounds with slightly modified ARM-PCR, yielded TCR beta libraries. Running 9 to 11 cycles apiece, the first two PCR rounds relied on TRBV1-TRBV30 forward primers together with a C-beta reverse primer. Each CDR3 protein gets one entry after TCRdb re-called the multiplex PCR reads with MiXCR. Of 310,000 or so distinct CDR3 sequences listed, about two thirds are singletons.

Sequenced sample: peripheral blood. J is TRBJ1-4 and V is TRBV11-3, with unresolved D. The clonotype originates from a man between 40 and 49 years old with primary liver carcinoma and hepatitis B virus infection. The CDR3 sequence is CASSLEGLSEKLFF. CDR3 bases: TGTGCAAGCAGCTTAGAGGGCCTTTCGGAAAAACTGTTTTTT.